Following are 32 T cell receptor beta chains from one sample sequenced in a study of T cells in women clearing cervical HPV infection. Method: immunoSEQ multiplex PCR; TCRdb's copy keeps in-frame clones and lacks some. Its table lists tens of thousands of clones. Source material: blood buffy coat. Every receptor here comes from a woman aged 18-69 years with a cervical HPV16 infection that either progressed to CIN3+ or cleared (not recorded which).

With regard to this clone: The read ends 3 residues shy of where the CDR3 ends; the end is completed using the germline J gene. This chain uses TRBV19 with TRBJ2-1; 13 bases align to TRBD2. CDR1 is LNHDA, CDR2 SQIVND, per germline (reference sequence). The trim removed 5 bases at V and 8 bases at J, leaving 9 bases unmatched. This CDR3 has 16 amino acids. CDR3: CASSHTSGRALDEQFF. The DNA read from the CDR3 is TGTGCCAGTAGTCACACTAGCGGGAGGGCCCTCGATGAG.

Regarding this clone: With the read ending 3 residues before the CDR3 end, the germline J gene is used to fill in that end. This rearrangement joins TRBV5-1 to TRBJ2-7; 7 nucleotides agree with TRBD1. J was trimmed by 5 bases and V by 4 bases; bases with no gene match: 12. The germline CDR1 and CDR2 sequences are SGHRS and YFSETQ. The CDR3 totals 15 residues. CDR3 bases read: TGCGCCAGCAGCGTATCCGGGACAGTCGTCCACGAG. Its protein is CASSVSGTVVHE. From start to end, the CDR3 is CASSVSGTVVHEQYF.

A remark on this clone: Read coverage stops 3 residues before the CDR3 terminus; the germline J gene supplies the remainder. V gene TRBV2 combines with J gene TRBJ2-5, with D tentatively TRBD1 or TRBD2 (5 bases each). This CDR3 region has 12 residues. Trimming took off 7 bases at V and 4 bases at J, with 10 bases between the two ends. Germline CDR1 and CDR2: SNHLY and FYNNEI. This CDR3 is CASKPGRETQYF. CDR3 DNA, as far as it was read: TGTGCCAGCAAACCAGGGAGAGAGACC.

To note about this clone: The read falls 3 residues short of the CDR3 end, and the missing part is taken from the germline J gene. This rearrangement joins TRBV27 to TRBJ2-7; 8 bases match TRBD1. The CDR3 spans 15 residues. The ends lost 6 bases at V and 1 base at J; junction bases unmatched: 8. Per germline, CDR1 MNHEY and CDR2 SMNVEV (reference sequence). Partial CDR3 DNA: TGTGCCAGCAGCAGGACAGGGCTCAAATCCTACGAG. Amino acids: CASSRTGLKSYE. From start to end, the CDR3 is CASSRTGLKSYEQYF.

About this clone itself: The sequence runs out 3 residues before the end of the CDR3; the remainder is reconstructed from the germline J gene. This sample includes further DNA sequences coding for the same CDR3. V usage is TRBV29-1 and J usage is TRBJ2-7; 7 bases line up with TRBD2. From germline, CDR1 is SQVTM and CDR2 ANQGSEA. This CDR3 spans 13 amino acids. Trimming at V came to 6 bases and at J to 5 bases, leaving 10 bases not matched to a gene. CDR3 residues: CSVGRLAGDEQYF. CDR3 bases read: TGCAGCGTCGGACGGCTGGCGGGAGACGAG.

Note on this clone: Sequencing ends 3 residues short of the CDR3 end; the germline J gene provides the rest. The chain is built from TRBV5-1 and TRBJ2-5, with TRBD1 matching over 9 bases. The CDR3 has 14 amino acids. With V trimmed by 2 bases and J by 5 bases, 4 bases remained unmatched. Germline V gene data show CDR1 as SGHRS and CDR2 as YFSETQ. CDR3 loop: CASSLSGTGETQYF. CDR3 DNA (partial): TGCGCCAGCAGCTTATCCGGGACAGGGGAGACC.

Of note for this clone: The CDR3 end is not reached by the read, which stops 3 residues before it; the germline J gene fills it in. V is TRBV5-1 and J is TRBJ2-1; D is undetermined. V lost 0 bases and J lost 9, with 10 bases in between. Germline values: CDR1 SGHRS, CDR2 YFSETQ. The CDR3 is made up of 13 amino acids. The CDR3 spells CASSLAGSPEQFF. Incomplete CDR3 DNA: TGCGCCAGCAGCTTGGCCGGTAGCCCTGAG.

With respect to this clone: The read ends 3 residues shy of where the CDR3 ends; the end is completed using the germline J gene. The V call is TRBV11-3, the J call TRBJ1-5, with D maybe TRBD1 (5 bases). Deletions cut 1 base from V and 7 bases from J, with 14 bases between. The CDR3 is made up of 15 amino acids. CDR1 SGHNT and CDR2 YENEEA come from the germline V gene. The CDR3 loop reads CASSLAGRASQPQHF. The sequenced part of the CDR3 DNA is TGTGCCAGCAGCTTAGCGGGCAGGGCAAGCCAGCCC.

Of note for this clone: Read coverage stops 3 residues before the CDR3 terminus; the germline J gene supplies the remainder. The chain uses TRBV7-6 and TRBJ2-1; TRBD2 is a possible D gene (6 bases). The CDR3 covers 15 residues. Looked up from germline, CDR1 is SGHVS and CDR2 is FNYEAQ. Trimming shortened V by 2 bases and J by 0 bases, and 8 bases separated the two germline ends. The DNA read from the CDR3 is TGTGCCAGCAGCTTACAGGGAGGCTCCTACAATGAG. The encoded protein is CASSLQGGSYNE. The complete CDR3 protein is CASSLQGGSYNEQFF.

Of note for this clone: Coverage ceases 3 residues before the CDR3 finishes, and the germline J gene fills in the end. The chain uses TRBV5-1 and TRBJ1-1; the D gene is possibly TRBD1 (5 bases). There are 14 residues in the CDR3. V lost 3 bases and J lost 2, with 11 bases in between. Germline CDR1 is SGHRS and CDR2 is YFSETQ. CDR3: CASSSRTSNTEAFF. CDR3 DNA, as far as it was read: TGCGCCAGCAGCTCCCGGACAAGTAACACTGAA.

A note on this clone: The sequence runs out 3 residues before the end of the CDR3; the remainder is reconstructed from the germline J gene. V usage is TRBV6-2 or TRBV6-3 and J usage is TRBJ1-1; tentatively, D is TRBD1 (6 bases). Germline V gives CDR1 MNHEY, CDR2 SVGEGT. Trimming took 0 bases from V and 1 from J, leaving 12 bases between them. The CDR3 sequence is 16 residues long. CDR3 sequence: CASSYSSGTPNTEAFF. The CDR3 bases that were read are TGTGCCAGCAGTTACTCATCCGGGACACCGAACACTGAA.

With regard to this clone: The read stops 3 residues short of the end of the CDR3; the missing end is completed from the germline J gene. The rearrangement links TRBV10-2 to TRBJ1-2; no reliable D call. Germline CDR1 is WSHSY and CDR2 is SAAADI. The CDR3 covers 13 residues. With 0 bases removed from V and 4 bases from J, the gap between germline ends came to 6 bases. This chain's CDR3 is CASSESAGYGYTF. The covered CDR3 bases are TGCGCCAGCAGTGAGTCGGCGGGCTATGGC.

Turning to this clone: The read ends 3 residues before the CDR3 terminus; that terminus is restored from the germline J gene. The chain carries TRBV27 and TRBJ2-3, with 7 bases fitting TRBD1. The CDR3 sequence is 14 residues long. CDR1 is MNHEY, CDR2 SMNVEV, per germline (reference sequence). With V trimmed by 3 bases and J by 6 bases, 6 bases remained unmatched. Partial CDR3 DNA: TGTGCCAGCAGTTTTACTTTACAGGGGGATACG. Residues: CASSFTLQGDT. The entire CDR3 protein reads CASSFTLQGDTQYF.

In the case of this clone: The read ends 3 residues shy of where the CDR3 ends; the end is completed using the germline J gene. This rearrangement joins TRBV29-1 to TRBJ1-2; D is unclear. The CDR3 consists of 13 residues. V lost 4 bases, J lost 4 bases, and 13 bases lay in between. CDR1 and CDR2 from the germline V gene are SQVTM and ANQGSEA. The sequenced CDR3 bases are TGCAGCGTTGCTCGATCGGTTCGCTATGGC. This encodes CSVARSVRYG. The entire CDR3 is CSVARSVRYGYTF. Full variable domain (rest looked up from reference TRBV29-1 and TRBJ1-2): SAVISQKPSRDICQRGTSLTIQCQVDSQVTMMFWYRQQPGQSLTLIATANQGSEATYESGFVIDKFPISRPNLTFSTLTVSNMSPEDSSIYLCSVARSVRYGYTFGSGTRLTVV.

Concerning this clone: Sequencing ends 3 residues short of the CDR3 end; the germline J gene provides the rest. The chain is built from TRBV20-1 and TRBJ1-2; D unresolved. The CDR3 extends over 11 amino acids. The germline V and J ends were trimmed by 3 bases and 3 bases, with 5 bases remaining between them. Germline V CDR1 and CDR2: DFQATT, SNEGSKA (reference sequence). The CDR3 DNA, read in part, is TGCAGTGCTAGCTCCGACTATGGC. It encodes CSASSDYG. The CDR3 as a whole reads CSASSDYGYTF.

In the case of this clone: Read data end 3 residues before the CDR3 end; the end is taken from the germline J gene. The chain combines TRBV5-1 with TRBJ2-1; 12 bases map to TRBD2. Germline values: CDR1 SGHRS, CDR2 YFSETQ. With 0 bases clipped from V and 6 bases from J, the junction kept 13 bases outside the gene matches. The CDR3 length is 19 residues. The CDR3 loop reads CASSLGGLAGPPRGNEQFF. The CDR3 DNA, read in part, is TGCGCCAGCAGCTTGGGCGGACTAGCGGGACCCCCCCGGGGCAATGAG.

Of note for this clone: The DNA ends 3 residues before the CDR3 does, and the rest of the CDR3 is filled in from the germline J gene. The J gene is TRBJ1-1, the V gene TRBV19, with D maybe TRBD1 (6 bases). The V gene lost 8 bases and the J gene lost 0 bases, with 13 bases spanning the gap. Germline CDR1 reads LNHDA; CDR2 reads SQIVND (reference sequence). The CDR3 contains 14 residues. CDR3 loop: CASGRQALNTEAFF. Incomplete CDR3 DNA: TGTGCCAGTGGGCGACAGGCCCTGAACACTGAA.

On this clone: With the read ending 3 residues before the CDR3 end, the germline J gene is used to fill in that end. The V gene is TRBV9, the J gene TRBJ2-5; a possible D gene is TRBD1 (6 bases). Trimming removed 0 bases at V and 3 bases at J, with 12 bases between. The CDR3 has 15 residues. Germline CDR1 and CDR2: SGDLS and YYNGEE. The CDR3 DNA, read in part, is TGTGCCAGCAGCGTAGACGGGACAAAAGAAGAGACC. Its protein is CASSVDGTKEET. The full CDR3 reads CASSVDGTKEETQYF.

Concerning this clone: Read coverage stops 3 residues before the CDR3 terminus; the germline J gene supplies the remainder. J is TRBJ1-1 and V is TRBV5-1; 11 nucleotides match TRBD1. Germline-derived CDR1 and CDR2 are SGHRS and YFSETQ. CDR3 size: 13 residues. Partial CDR3 DNA: TGCGCCAGCAGCTGGAAGGACAGGGGGCGA. It specifies CASSWKDRGR. The whole CDR3 region reads CASSWKDRGRAFF.

Worth noting for this clone: The CDR3 is cut off 3 residues early in the read; its end comes from the germline J gene. This chain joins TRBV29-1 and TRBJ2-1, with D possibly TRBD1 on 6 matching bases. The CDR3 extends over 16 amino acids. Germline V gene data show CDR1 as SQVTM and CDR2 as ANQGSEA. Trimming cost V 5 bases and J 5 bases, with 22 bases left between them. The DNA read from the CDR3 is TGCAGCGTTCCCATCCACAGGGCCTGGGCAGACAATGAG. Protein: CSVPIHRAWADNE. The whole CDR3 protein reads CSVPIHRAWADNEQFF.

Concerning this clone itself: The read finishes 3 residues shy of the CDR3 end, and the germline J gene is used to complete it. This chain links TRBV23-1 with TRBJ1-5, with no clear D. TRBV23-1 counts as an open reading frame of uncertain function. CDR3 length: 16 amino acids. Deletions cut 4 bases from V and 3 bases from J, with 16 bases between. The CDR3 bases that were read are TGCGCCAGCAGTCGTAGTGGCGGGGAACTCAATCAGCCC. Translated: CASSRSGGELNQP. From start to end, the CDR3 is CASSRSGGELNQPQHF.

Note on this clone: The read terminates 3 residues ahead of where the CDR3 ends, so the germline J gene completes it. This chain joins TRBV5-6 and TRBJ1-5; possible D gene TRBD1, 6 bases. Germline V gene data show CDR1 as SGHDT and CDR2 as YYEEEE. The CDR3 is 13 amino acids. Trimming pared 4 bases from V and 8 bases from J, leaving 13 bases between. CDR3 sequence reads: CASSRTAEEPQHF. The covered CDR3 bases are TGTGCCAGCAGCCGGACAGCGGAAGAGCCC.

As concerns this clone: The read ends 3 residues early relative to the CDR3; the germline J gene fills the gap. The chain combines TRBV5-1 with TRBJ2-1; 8 bases agree with TRBD2. Germline loops: CDR1 SGHRS, CDR2 YFSETQ. Losses at the gene ends were 0 bases for V and 7 bases for J; bases not matched to a gene: 9. CDR3 size: 16 residues. Partial CDR3 DNA: TGCGCCAGCAGCTTGGCCCGTGGCGGGAGGCAGAATGAG. This translates into CASSLARGGRQNE. The entire CDR3 protein reads CASSLARGGRQNEQFF. The full variable domain, in which reference TRBV5-1 and TRBJ2-1 provide the parts outside the CDR3, is KAGVTQTPRYLIKTRGQQVTLSCSPISGHRSVSWYQQTPGQGLQFLFEYFSETQRNKGNFPGRFSGRQFSNSRSEMNVSTLELGDSALYLCASSLARGGRQNEQFFGPGTRLTVL.

As to this clone: The CDR3 goes on 3 residues after the read ends, and that part is filled in from the germline J gene. This chain uses TRBV6-1 with TRBJ1-2; D is ambiguous. With 3 bases removed from V and 7 bases from J, the gap between germline ends came to 9 bases. CDR1 and CDR2 (germline): MNHNS, SASEGT. This CDR3 contains 12 residues. CDR3 region: CASSDWASGYTF. Partial CDR3 DNA: TGTGCCAGCAGTGATTGGGCATCTGGC.

Notes on this clone: Read sequence stops 3 residues before the CDR3 end, and the germline J gene provides the missing end. The rearrangement joins TRBV7-2 to TRBJ2-1; TRBD2 matches 9 bases. The germline V gene encodes CDR1 SGHTA and CDR2 FQGNSA. The CDR3 loop spans 15 amino acids. V gave up 8 bases and J gave up 8 bases; unmatched junction bases: 13. The DNA read from the CDR3 is TGTGCCAGCCAAAAGGGACTAGCCTTTGATTATGAG. As protein: CASQKGLAFDYE. The entire CDR3 protein is CASQKGLAFDYEQFF.

Turning to this clone: The read terminates 3 residues ahead of where the CDR3 ends, so the germline J gene completes it. The chain carries TRBV19 and TRBJ1-5; D not certain. Trimming took 6 bases from V and 1 from J, leaving 13 bases between them. This CDR3 contains 15 residues. Germline assignment: CDR1 LNHDA and CDR2 SQIVND (reference sequence). CDR3 DNA, as far as it was read: TGTGCCAGTAGGCCGTTGGTAACAAGCAATCAGCCC. It specifies CASRPLVTSNQP. The CDR3 in its entirety is CASRPLVTSNQPQHF.

With respect to this clone: Read data end 3 residues before the CDR3 end; the end is taken from the germline J gene. The chain couples TRBV4-1 to TRBJ2-2; D is unclear. The V gene lost 0 bases and the J gene lost 8 bases, with 13 bases spanning the gap. The CDR3 loop spans 15 amino acids. Germline loops: CDR1 MGHRA, CDR2 YSYEKL. The CDR3 sequence: CASSQDLPLYGELFF. CDR3 bases read: TGCGCCAGCAGCCAAGATCTCCCCCTTTATGGGGAG.

Details on this clone: Read coverage stops 3 residues before the CDR3 terminus; the germline J gene supplies the remainder. The chain couples TRBV5-1 to TRBJ1-6; tentatively, D is TRBD1 (5 bases). Deletions cut 1 base from V and 8 bases from J, with 13 bases between. The germline V gene has CDR1 SGHRS and CDR2 YFSETQ. The CDR3 spans 15 residues. CDR3 sequence: CASSLIQGADSPLHF. Partial CDR3 DNA: TGCGCCAGCAGCTTGATCCAGGGCGCGGATTCACCC.

CDR3 protein: CASTGLAGFPGELFF. CDR3 DNA (partial): TGTGCCAGTACTGGACTAGCGGGGTTCCCCGGGGAG. The V and J genes are TRBV27 and TRBJ2-2; the match to TRBD2 covers 12 bases. The read finishes 3 residues shy of the CDR3 end, and the germline J gene is used to complete it. This CDR3 spans 15 amino acids. CDR1 is MNHEY and CDR2 is SMNVEV in the germline V gene (reference sequence). With V trimmed by 9 bases and J by 6 bases, 8 bases remained unmatched.

A note on this clone: The CDR3 end is not reached by the read, which stops 3 residues before it; the germline J gene fills it in. The rearrangement uses TRBV11-3 and TRBJ2-1; possibly TRBD1 for D (6 bases). The CDR3 has 15 residues. V was cut by 6 bases and J by 8 bases, with 20 bases left in between. CDR1 and CDR2 (germline): SGHNT, YENEEA. The sequenced part of the CDR3 DNA is TGTGCCAGCAGTCACAGGGTGGGGCCCTTTGATGAG. Translating gives CASSHRVGPFDE. The CDR3 as a whole reads CASSHRVGPFDEQFF.

On this clone: The read ends 3 residues shy of where the CDR3 ends; the end is completed using the germline J gene. The genes are TRBV5-1 and TRBJ2-7, with 13 bases lining up with TRBD2. The CDR3 runs 21 residues. V was pared by 2 bases and J by 0 bases, with 17 bases of the junction left unmatched. Germline V gives CDR1 SGHRS, CDR2 YFSETQ. The CDR3 is CASSFFIGTGTSGNSSYEQYF. CDR3 DNA (partial): TGCGCCAGCAGCTTTTTTATCGGGACAGGGACTAGCGGGAACAGCTCCTACGAG.

Remarks on this clone: The read terminates 3 residues before the CDR3 end, so the remaining end is supplied by the germline J gene. The V call is TRBV3-1 (or the pseudogene TRBV3-2), the J call TRBJ2-7, with D maybe TRBD1 (5 bases). CDR3 size: 15 residues. The V and J ends lost 2 bases and 2 bases respectively, with 13 bases between them. Germline V gene lookup returns CDR1 LGHDT and CDR2 YNNKEL (reference sequence). CDR3 bases read: TGTGCCAGCAGCCAACCGGGTTTAGGGGCCTACGAG. The encoded protein is CASSQPGLGAYE. The full CDR3 is CASSQPGLGAYEQYF.